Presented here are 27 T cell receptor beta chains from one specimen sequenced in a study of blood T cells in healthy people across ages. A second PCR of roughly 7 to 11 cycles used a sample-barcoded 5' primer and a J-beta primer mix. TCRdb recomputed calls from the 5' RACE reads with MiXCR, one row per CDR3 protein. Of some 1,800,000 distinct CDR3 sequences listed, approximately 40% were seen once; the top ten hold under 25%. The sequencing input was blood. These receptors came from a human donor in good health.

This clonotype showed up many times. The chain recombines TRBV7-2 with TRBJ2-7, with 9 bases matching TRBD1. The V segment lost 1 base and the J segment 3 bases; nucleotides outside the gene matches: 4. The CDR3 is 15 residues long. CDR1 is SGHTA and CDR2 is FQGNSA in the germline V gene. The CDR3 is CASSLGGTGYYEQYF. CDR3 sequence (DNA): TGTGCCAGCAGCTTAGGTGGGACAGGGTACTACGAGCAGTACTTC.

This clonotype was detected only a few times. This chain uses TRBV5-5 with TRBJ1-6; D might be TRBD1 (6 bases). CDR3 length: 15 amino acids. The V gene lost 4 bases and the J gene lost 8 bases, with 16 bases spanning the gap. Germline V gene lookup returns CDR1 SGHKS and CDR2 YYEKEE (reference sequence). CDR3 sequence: CASSQVRGLDSPLHF. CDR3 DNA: TGTGCCAGCAGCCAGGTCCGGGGGCTAGATTCACCCCTCCACTTT.

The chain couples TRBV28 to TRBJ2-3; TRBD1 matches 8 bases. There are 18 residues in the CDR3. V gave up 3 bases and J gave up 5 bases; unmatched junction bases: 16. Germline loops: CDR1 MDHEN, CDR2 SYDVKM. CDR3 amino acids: CASSFGLAGGFPEDTQYF. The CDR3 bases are TGTGCCAGCAGTTTTGGCTTGGCAGGGGGCTTTCCGGAAGATACGCAGTATTTT.

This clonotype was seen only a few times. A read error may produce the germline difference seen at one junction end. CDR3 sequence reads: CASSVADADAQYF. For the CDR3, the DNA is TGTGCCAGCAGCGTAGCTGATGCAGATGCGCAGTATTTT. The chain combines TRBV9 with TRBJ2-3; D is undetermined. Germline V lookup: CDR1 SGDLS, CDR2 YYNGEE. The CDR3 has 13 amino acids.

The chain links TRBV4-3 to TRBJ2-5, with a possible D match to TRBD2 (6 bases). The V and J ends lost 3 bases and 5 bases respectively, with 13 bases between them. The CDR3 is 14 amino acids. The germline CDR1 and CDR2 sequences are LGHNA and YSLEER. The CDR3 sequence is CASSHGGAGETQYF. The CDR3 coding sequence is TGCGCCAGCAGCCACGGCGGGGCGGGGGAGACCCAGTACTTC.

DNA of the CDR3: TGTGCCAGCAGCGTGGGGACGGATGGCTACACCTTC. Protein: CASSVGTDGYTF. The J gene is TRBJ1-2, the V gene TRBV9; TRBD1 might be the D (5 bases). The CDR3 totals 12 residues. Germline V gene lookup returns CDR1 SGDLS and CDR2 YYNGEE. V was shortened by 2 bases and J by 6 bases, with 8 bases between the two germline ends.

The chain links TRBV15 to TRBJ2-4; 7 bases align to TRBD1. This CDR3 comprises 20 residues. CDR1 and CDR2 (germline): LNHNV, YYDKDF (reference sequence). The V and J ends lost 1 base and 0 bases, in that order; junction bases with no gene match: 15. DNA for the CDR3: TGTGCCACCAGCAGAGGACCCGGACAGGAAGTGACAGCAGCCAAAAACATTCAGTACTTC. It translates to CATSRGPGQEVTAAKNIQYF.

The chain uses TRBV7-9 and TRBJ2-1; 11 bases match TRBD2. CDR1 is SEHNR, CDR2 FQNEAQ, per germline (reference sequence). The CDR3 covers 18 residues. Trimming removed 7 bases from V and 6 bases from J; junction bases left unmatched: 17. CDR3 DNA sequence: TGTGCCAGCACCAATACAGGGGCTAGCGGGGGGAACTTCAATGAGCAGTTCTTC. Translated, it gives CASTNTGASGGNFNEQFF.

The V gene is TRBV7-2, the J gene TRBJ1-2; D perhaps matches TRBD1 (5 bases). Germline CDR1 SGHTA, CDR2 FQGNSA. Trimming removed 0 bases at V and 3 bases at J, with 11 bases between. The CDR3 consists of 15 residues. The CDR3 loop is CASSLALQGYYGYTF. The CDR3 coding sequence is TGTGCCAGCAGCTTAGCCCTGCAGGGATACTATGGCTACACCTTC.

The CDR3 reads CSARDPSRTGYGYTF. CDR3 bases: TGCAGTGCCAGGGACCCATCTAGGACAGGCTATGGCTACACCTTC. The V and J genes are TRBV20-1 and TRBJ1-2, with 7 bases matching TRBD1. Trimming removed 6 bases from V and 4 bases from J; junction bases left unmatched: 14. Germline CDR1 and CDR2: DFQATT and SNEGSKA (reference sequence). This CDR3 has 15 residues.

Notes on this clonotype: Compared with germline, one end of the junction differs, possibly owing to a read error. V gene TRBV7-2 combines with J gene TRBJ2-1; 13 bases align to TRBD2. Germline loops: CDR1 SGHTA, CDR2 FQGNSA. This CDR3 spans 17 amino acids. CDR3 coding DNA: TGTGCCGGCAGCCCCCGCCTGACTAGCGGGGGGAGTTTTGAGCAGTTCTTC. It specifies CAGSPRLTSGGSFEQFF.

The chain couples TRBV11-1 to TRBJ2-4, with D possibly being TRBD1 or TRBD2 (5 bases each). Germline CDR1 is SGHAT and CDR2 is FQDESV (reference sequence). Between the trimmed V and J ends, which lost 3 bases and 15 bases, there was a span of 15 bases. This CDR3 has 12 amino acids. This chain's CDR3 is CASSFDGASMYF. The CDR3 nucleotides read TGTGCCAGCAGCTTCGACGGGGCTAGTATGTACTTC.

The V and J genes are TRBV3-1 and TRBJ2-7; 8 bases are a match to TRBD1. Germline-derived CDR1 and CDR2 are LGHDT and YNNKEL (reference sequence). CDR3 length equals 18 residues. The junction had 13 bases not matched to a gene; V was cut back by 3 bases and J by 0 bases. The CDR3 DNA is TGTGCCAGCAGCCACCAACTAGGGACAGGCAAGAGCTCCTACGAGCAGTACTTC. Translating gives CASSHQLGTGKSSYEQYF.

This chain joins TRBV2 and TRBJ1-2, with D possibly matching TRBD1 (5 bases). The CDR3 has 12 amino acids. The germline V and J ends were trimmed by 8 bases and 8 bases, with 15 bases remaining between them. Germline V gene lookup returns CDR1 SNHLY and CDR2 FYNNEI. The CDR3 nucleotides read TGTGCCAGCGGGCCGGGGAGGGGAGGCTACACCTTC. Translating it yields CASGPGRGGYTF.

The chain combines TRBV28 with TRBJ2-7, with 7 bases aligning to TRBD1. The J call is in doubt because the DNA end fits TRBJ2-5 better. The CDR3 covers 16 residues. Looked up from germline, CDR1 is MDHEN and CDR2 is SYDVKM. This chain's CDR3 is CASSLRQGRPGETQYF. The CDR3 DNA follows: TGTGCCAGCAGTCTCCGACAGGGACGTCCCGGGGAGACCCAGTACTTC.

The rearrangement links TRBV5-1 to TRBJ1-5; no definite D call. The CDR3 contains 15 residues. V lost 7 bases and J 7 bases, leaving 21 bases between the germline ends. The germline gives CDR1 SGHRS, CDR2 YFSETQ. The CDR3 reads CASGLQKDTLQPQHF. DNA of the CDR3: TGCGCCAGCGGATTGCAGAAAGACACCCTGCAGCCCCAGCATTTT.

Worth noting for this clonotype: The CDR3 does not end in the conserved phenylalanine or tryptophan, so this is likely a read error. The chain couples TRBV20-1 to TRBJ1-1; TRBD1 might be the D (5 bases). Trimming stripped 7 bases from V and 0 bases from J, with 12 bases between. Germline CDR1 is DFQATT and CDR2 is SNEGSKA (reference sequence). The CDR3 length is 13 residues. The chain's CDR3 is CSVVQGMNTEAFC. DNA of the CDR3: TGCAGTGTAGTGCAGGGCATGAACACTGAAGCTTTCTGT.

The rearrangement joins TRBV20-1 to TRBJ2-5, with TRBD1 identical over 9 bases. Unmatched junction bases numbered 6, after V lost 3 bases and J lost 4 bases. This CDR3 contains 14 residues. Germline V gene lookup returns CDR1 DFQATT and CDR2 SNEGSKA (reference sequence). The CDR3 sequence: CSARDRGTLETQYF. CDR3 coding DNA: TGCAGTGCTAGGGACAGGGGCACTTTAGAGACCCAGTACTTC.

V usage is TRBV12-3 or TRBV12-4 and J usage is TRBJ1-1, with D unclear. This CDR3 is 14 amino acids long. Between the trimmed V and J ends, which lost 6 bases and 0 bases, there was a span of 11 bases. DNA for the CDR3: TGTGCCAGCAGGACGGACGGCATGAACACTGAAGCTTTCTTT. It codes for CASRTDGMNTEAFF.

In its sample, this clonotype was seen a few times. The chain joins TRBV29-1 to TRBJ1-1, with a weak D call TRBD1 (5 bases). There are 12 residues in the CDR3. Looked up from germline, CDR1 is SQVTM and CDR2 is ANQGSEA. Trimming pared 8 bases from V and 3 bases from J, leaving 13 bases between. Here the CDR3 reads CSIMGEYTEAFF. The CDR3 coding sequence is TGCAGCATCATGGGGGAATACACTGAAGCTTTCTTT. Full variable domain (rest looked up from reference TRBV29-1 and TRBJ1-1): SAVISQKPSRDICQRGTSLTIQCQVDSQVTMMFWYRQQPGQSLTLIATANQGSEATYESGFVIDKFPISRPNLTFSTLTVSNMSPEDSSIYLCSIMGEYTEAFFGQGTRLTVV.

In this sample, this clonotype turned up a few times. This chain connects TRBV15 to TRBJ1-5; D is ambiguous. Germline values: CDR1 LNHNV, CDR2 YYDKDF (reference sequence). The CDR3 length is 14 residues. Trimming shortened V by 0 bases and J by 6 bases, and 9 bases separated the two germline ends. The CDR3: CATSREGLVQPQHF. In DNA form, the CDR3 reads TGTGCCACCAGCAGAGAAGGCCTAGTTCAGCCCCAGCATTTT.

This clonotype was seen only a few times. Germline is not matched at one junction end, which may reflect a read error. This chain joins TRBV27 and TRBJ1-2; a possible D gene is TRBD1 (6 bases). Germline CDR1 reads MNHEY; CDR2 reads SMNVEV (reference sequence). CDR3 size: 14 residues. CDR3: CASSGTQTNCGYTF. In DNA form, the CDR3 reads TGTGCCAGCAGTGGGACACAAACTAACTGTGGCTACACCTTC.

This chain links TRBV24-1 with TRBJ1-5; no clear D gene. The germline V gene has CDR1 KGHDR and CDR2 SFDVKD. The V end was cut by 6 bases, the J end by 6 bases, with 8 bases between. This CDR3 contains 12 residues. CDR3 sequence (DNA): TGTGCCACCAGTTTGGTTGGTCAGCCCCAGCATTTT. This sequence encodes CATSLVGQPQHF.

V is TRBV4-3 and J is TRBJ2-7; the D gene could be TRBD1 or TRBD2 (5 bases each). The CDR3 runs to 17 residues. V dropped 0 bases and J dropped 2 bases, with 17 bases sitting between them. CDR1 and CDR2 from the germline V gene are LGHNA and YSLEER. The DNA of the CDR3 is TGCGCCAGCAGCCAAGATCAGGGCAGGGACGAAGCCTACGAGCAGTACTTC. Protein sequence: CASSQDQGRDEAYEQYF.

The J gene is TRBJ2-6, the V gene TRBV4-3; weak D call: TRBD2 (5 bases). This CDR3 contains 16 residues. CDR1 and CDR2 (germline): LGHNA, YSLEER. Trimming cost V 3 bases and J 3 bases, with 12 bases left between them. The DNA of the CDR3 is TGCGCCAGCAGCCAGCTCCGGGGTTATGGGGCCAACGTCCTGACTTTC. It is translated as CASSQLRGYGANVLTF.

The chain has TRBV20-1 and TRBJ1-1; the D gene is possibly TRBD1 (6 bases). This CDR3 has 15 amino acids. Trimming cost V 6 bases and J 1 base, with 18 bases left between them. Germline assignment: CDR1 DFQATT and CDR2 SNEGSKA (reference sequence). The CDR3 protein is CSALDPWGANTEAFF. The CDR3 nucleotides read TGCAGTGCCCTAGACCCTTGGGGGGCGAACACTGAAGCTTTCTTT.

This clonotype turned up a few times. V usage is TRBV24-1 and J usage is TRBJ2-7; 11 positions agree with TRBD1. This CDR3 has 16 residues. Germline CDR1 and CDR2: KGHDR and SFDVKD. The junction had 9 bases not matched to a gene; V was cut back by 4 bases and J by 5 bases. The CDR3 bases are TGTGCCACCAGTGAAGCCGGACAGGGGGCAAAGAACGAGCAGTACTTC. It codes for CATSEAGQGAKNEQYF.